This section outlines one T cell receptor (beta chain) sequence together with its context. This specimen belongs to a study of OX40 agonist ivuxolimab in advanced cancers. Data came from immunoSEQ multiplex PCR; TCRdb stores just in-frame clones and leaves some out. The sample yields roughly 100,000 clones, roughly 87% seen once. The material was CD4+ or CD8+ T cells sorted from blood, obtained in a trial of the OX40 agonist ivuxolimab. The clonotype comes from an adult with an advanced solid tumor such as melanoma, head and neck, liver or kidney cancer.

CDR3 sequence: CASSESVRPQHF. The DNA for the CDR3 is TGTGCCAGCAGTGAATCCGTCCGGCCCCAGCATTTT. This sequence joins TRBV6-1 and TRBJ1-5; D is undetermined. The germline V gene has CDR1 MNHNS and CDR2 SASEGT. V was pared by 2 bases and J by 9 bases, with 8 bases between. CDR3 length equals 12 residues.